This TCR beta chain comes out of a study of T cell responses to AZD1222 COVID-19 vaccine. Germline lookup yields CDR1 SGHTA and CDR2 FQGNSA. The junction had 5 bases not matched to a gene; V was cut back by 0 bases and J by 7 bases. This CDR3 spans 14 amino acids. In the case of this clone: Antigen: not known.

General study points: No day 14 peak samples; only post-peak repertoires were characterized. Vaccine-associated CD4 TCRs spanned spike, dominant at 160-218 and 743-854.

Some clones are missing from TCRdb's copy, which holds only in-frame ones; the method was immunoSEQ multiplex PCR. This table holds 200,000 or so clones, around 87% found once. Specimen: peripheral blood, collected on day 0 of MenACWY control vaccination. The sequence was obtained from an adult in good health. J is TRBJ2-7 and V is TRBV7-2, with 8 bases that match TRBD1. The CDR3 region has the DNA TGTGCCAGCAGCTTAGCCCAGGGGGCGCGTGAGCAGTACTTC. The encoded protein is CASSLAQGAREQYF.